What follows is one T cell receptor (beta chain) and its context. The CDR3 spans 18 residues. Germline CDR1 and CDR2: KGHSH and LQKENI. V shed 3 bases and J shed 1 base, with 19 bases lying between them. The data were obtained in a study of OX40 agonist ivuxolimab in advanced cancers. About the study: Those treated in dose escalation had hepatocellular carcinoma, melanoma, renal cell cancer or head and neck cancer. Partial responses were observed in three patients, of whom one had hepatocellular carcinoma and two had cutaneous melanoma.

Some clones are missing from TCRdb's copy, which holds only in-frame ones; the method was immunoSEQ multiplex PCR. The sample carries under 25,000 clones, 74% recorded once. This specimen consisted of CD4+ or CD8+ T cells sorted from blood, obtained in a trial of the OX40 agonist ivuxolimab. This rearrangement joins TRBV18 to TRBJ1-3; TRBD1 is a possible D gene (6 bases). The TCR sequence derives from an adult with an advanced solid tumor such as melanoma, head and neck, liver or kidney cancer. The CDR3 spells CASSPQRSGVDSGNTIYF. Written as DNA, the CDR3 is TGTGCCAGCTCACCCCAAAGGTCAGGGGTGGATTCTGGAAACACCATATATTTT.